Reported below is one T cell receptor (beta chain). The sample comes from a study of cytomegalovirus exposure and HLA in healthy donors. Study background: Within the Caucasian-associated ancestry cluster were roughly 81% of the 300 to 450 genotyped donors.

60 Vbeta and 13 Jbeta primers were used in PCR. Repertoires were generated with immunoSEQ multiplex PCR, while TCRdb's copy carries only in-frame clones and drops some. The table shows 150,000 to 200,000 clones, with 75% to 85% occurring only once. This CDR3 is built from 12 residues. Trimming took off 4 bases at V and 3 bases at J, with 8 bases between the two ends. Germline loops: CDR1 SGHRS, CDR2 YFSETQ. The material sequenced was PBMCs. The chain recombines TRBV5-1 with TRBJ2-7; maybe TRBD1 (5 bases). This receptor was identified in a woman in her 50s in good health and CMV-seronegative. This chain's CDR3 is CASSPDSYEQYF. The CDR3 nucleotides are TGCGCCAGCAGCCCCGACAGCTACGAGCAGTACTTC.